This T cell receptor (beta chain) was found in a study of blood T cell repertoires in COVID-19. Across the study: Donors in the United States, Italy and Spain gave samples during acute or convalescent COVID-19.

Authors' analysis steps: Estimation of nucleated cell counts was performed using reference gene primer amplification. Here immunoSEQ multiplex PCR was the method, and the copy in TCRdb shows in-frame clones only, minus some. D and trimming were read from the DNA, whereas the V and J calls and clone size are those reported in that table. The repertoire holds roughly 100,000 clones, around 90% seen once, with 7.5% to 10% in the top ten. Germline CDR1 SGHTA, CDR2 FQGTGA. V lost 4 bases and J 3 bases, leaving 7 bases between the germline ends. This CDR3 has 13 residues. This rearrangement joins TRBV7-3 to TRBJ2-1; tentative D call: TRBD2 (5 bases). The TCR originated in a woman in her 70s with acute or convalescent COVID-19. The source material was peripheral blood. The CDR3 is CASSSGYYNEQFF. CDR3 bases: TGTGCCAGCAGCTCGGGGTACTACAATGAGCAGTTCTTC.